This T cell receptor beta chain originates from a study of blood T cell repertoires in COVID-19. Across the study: Sites across the United States, Italy and Spain contributed samples from acute and convalescent COVID-19. T cells, B-cell-depleted T cells, or PBMCs provided the cDNA or gDNA that served as material.

Trimming left V 6 bases short and J 4 bases short, with 10 bases between. In germline, CDR1 is MNHNY, CDR2 SVGAGI (reference sequence). This CDR3 has 12 amino acids. Original processing methods: The authors estimated nucleated cell counts from reference gene primer amplification. Generated by immunoSEQ multiplex PCR, the TCRdb table keeps only in-frame clones and is missing some. V, J and clone size reflect that table, while D and trimming were determined from the DNA. This table has roughly 140,000 clones, 85% to 90% appearing once. The specimen sequenced was peripheral blood. The chain recombines TRBV6-6 with TRBJ2-7; D not resolved. The TCR was taken from a man aged 50-59 years with active or convalescent COVID-19. CDR3 bases: TGTGCCAGCAGCCTGCCCGGTTACGAGCAGTACTTC. Protein sequence: CASSLPGYEQYF.